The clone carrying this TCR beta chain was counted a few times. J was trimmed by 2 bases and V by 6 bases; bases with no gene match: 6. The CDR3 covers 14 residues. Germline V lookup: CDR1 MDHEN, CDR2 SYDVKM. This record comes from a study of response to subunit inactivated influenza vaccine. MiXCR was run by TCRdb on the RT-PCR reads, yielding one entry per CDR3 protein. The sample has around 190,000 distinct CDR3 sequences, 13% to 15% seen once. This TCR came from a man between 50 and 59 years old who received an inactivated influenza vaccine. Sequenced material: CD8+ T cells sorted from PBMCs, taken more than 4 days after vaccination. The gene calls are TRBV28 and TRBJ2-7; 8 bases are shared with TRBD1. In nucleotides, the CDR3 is TGTGCCAGCAGGGTGGCAGGGGGCGCCTACGAGCAGTACTTC. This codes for CASRVAGGAYEQYF.